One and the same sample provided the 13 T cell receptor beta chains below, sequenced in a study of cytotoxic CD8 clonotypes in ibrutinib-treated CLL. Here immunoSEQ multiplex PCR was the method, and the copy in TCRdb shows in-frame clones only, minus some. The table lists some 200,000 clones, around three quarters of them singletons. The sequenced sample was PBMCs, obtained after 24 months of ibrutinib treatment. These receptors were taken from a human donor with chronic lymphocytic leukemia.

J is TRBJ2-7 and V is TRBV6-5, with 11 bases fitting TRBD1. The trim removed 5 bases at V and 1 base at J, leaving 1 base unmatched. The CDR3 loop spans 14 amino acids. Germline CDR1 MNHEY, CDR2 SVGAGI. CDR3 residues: CASSRDRGSYEQYF. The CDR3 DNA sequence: TGTGCCAGCAGTAGGGACAGGGGGTCCTACGAGCAGTACTTC.

CDR3 bases: TGTGCCAGCAGCTTATCCACCGCTGGGCGCACTGAAGCTTTCTTT. This encodes CASSLSTAGRTEAFF. The genes are TRBV13 and TRBJ1-1; D ambiguous. The CDR3 has 15 amino acids. CDR1 and CDR2 from the germline V gene are PRHDT and FYEKMQ (reference sequence). The V end lost 2 bases, the J end lost 4 bases, and 14 bases lay between the germline ends.

CDR3 residues: CASSPTGTTDTQYF. In DNA form, the CDR3 reads TGTGCCAGCAGCCCCACCGGGACCACAGATACGCAGTATTTT. The chain is built from TRBV7-2 and TRBJ2-3, with D perhaps TRBD1 or TRBD2 (5 bases each). This CDR3 region has 14 residues. Trimming removed 5 bases at V and 2 bases at J, with 11 bases between. The V gene's germline CDR1 is SGHTA and CDR2 FQGNSA.

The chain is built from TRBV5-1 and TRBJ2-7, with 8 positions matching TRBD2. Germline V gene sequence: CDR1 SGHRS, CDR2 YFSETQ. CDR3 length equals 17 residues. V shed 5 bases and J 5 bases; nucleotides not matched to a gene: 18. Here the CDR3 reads CASSKVGKEREHDEQYF. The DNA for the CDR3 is TGCGCCAGCAGTAAGGTAGGGAAAGAGCGGGAGCACGACGAGCAGTACTTC.

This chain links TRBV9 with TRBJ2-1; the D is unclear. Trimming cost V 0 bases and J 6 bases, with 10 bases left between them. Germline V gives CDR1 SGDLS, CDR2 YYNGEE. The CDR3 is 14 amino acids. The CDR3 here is CASSVGGLSNEQFF. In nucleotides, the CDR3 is TGTGCCAGCAGCGTAGGTGGCTTAAGCAATGAGCAGTTCTTC.

The CDR3 protein is CASSRTPSATSGRASYNEQFF. DNA for the CDR3: TGTGCCAGCAGCAGGACTCCCTCTGCGACTAGCGGGAGGGCCTCCTACAATGAGCAGTTCTTC. The V and J genes are TRBV7-3 and TRBJ2-1; 14 positions match TRBD2. The ends lost 5 bases at V and 0 bases at J; junction bases unmatched: 15. Germline V gene data show CDR1 as SGHTA and CDR2 as FQGTGA. The CDR3 covers 21 residues.

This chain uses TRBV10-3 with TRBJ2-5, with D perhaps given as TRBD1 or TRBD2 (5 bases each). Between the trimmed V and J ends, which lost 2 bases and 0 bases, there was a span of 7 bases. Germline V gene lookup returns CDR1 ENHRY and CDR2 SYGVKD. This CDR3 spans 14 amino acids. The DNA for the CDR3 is TGTGCCATCAGTGAGGGGGGAGACCAAGAGACCCAGTACTTC. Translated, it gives CAISEGGDQETQYF.

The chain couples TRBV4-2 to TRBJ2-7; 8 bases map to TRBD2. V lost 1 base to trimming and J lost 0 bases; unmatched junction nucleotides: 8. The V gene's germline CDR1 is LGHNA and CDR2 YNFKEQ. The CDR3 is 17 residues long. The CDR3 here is CASSQVLGGRTSYEQYF. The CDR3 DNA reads TGTGCCAGCAGCCAAGTTTTGGGCGGGAGGACCTCCTACGAGCAGTACTTC.

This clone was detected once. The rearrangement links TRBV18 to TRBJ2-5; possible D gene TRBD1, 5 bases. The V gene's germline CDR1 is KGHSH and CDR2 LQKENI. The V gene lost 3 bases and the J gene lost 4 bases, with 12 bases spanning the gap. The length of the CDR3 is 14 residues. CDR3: CASSPTGGAETQYF. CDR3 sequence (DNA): TGTGCCAGCTCACCTACGGGTGGGGCAGAGACCCAGTACTTC.

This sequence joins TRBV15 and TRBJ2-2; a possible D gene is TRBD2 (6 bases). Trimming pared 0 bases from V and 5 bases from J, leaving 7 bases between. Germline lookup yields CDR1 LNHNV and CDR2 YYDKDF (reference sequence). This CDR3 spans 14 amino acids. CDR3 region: CATSRELATGELFF. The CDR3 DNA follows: TGTGCCACCAGCAGAGAACTAGCAACCGGGGAGCTGTTTTTT. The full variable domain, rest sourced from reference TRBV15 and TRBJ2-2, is DAMVIQNPRYQVTQFGKPVTLSCSQTLNHNVMYWYQQKSSQAPKLLFHYYDKDFNNEADTPDNFQSRRPNTSFCFLDIRSPGLGDTAMYLCATSRELATGELFFGEGSRLTVL.

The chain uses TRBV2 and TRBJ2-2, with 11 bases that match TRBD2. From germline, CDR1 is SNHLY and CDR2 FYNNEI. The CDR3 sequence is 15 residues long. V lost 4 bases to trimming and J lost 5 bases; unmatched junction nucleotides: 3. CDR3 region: CASSASSGRTGELFF. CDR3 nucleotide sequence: TGTGCCAGCAGTGCTTCTAGCGGGAGGACCGGGGAGCTGTTTTTT.

The CDR3, as DNA: TGTGCCAGCTCACCCGTGGGCGGGAAGGCAGATACGCAGTATTTT. The encoded protein is CASSPVGGKADTQYF. The chain links TRBV18 to TRBJ2-3; tentatively, D is TRBD2 (6 bases). V lost 3 bases to trimming and J lost 4 bases, with 14 bases between them. The CDR3 runs to 15 residues. Germline V gene sequence: CDR1 KGHSH, CDR2 LQKENI.

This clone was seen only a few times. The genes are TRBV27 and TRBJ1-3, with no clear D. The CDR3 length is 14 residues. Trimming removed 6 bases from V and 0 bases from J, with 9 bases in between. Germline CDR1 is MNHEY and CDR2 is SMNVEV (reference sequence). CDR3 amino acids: CASRAANSGNTIYF. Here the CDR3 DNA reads TGTGCCAGCAGAGCGGCCAACTCTGGAAACACCATATATTTT.